The present T cell receptor beta chain was sequenced within a study of blood T cell repertoires in COVID-19. The V gene lost 1 base and the J gene lost 1 base, with 7 bases spanning the gap. CDR1 and CDR2 (germline): KGHSH, LQKENI. The CDR3 is 14 amino acids. As processed by the authors: For nucleated cells, counts were estimated from reference gene primer amplification. Assay used: immunoSEQ multiplex PCR; TCRdb lists only in-frame clones, some missing. V, J and clone size reflect that table, while D and trimming were determined from the DNA. Of about 100,000 clones in the sample, 81% were seen once. In its sample, this clone was seen a few times.

The chain links TRBV18 to TRBJ1-1; D not certain. The source material was peripheral blood. This TCR derives from a man older than 75 with COVID-19, enrolled during active disease. The CDR3, as DNA: TGTGCCAGCTCACCACAGGGAGGGAACACTGAAGCTTTCTTT. Its protein is CASSPQGGNTEAFF.